These 3 T cell receptor beta chains originate from one sample sequenced in a study of T cells in Graves' hyperthyroidism and ophthalmopathy. Amplification yielded TCR beta CDR3 regions, with RNA transcripts as the source. The TCR CDR3 first-round RT-PCR relied on the HTBI primer set. TCRdb analysed the multiplex PCR reads with MiXCR anew, one entry per CDR3 protein. The table shows 450,000 to 700,000 distinct CDR3 sequences, with about 45% occurring only once. Sequences were obtained from peripheral blood or thyroid tissue (not recorded which). The receptor set was obtained from a woman under 30 with Graves' hyperthyroidism.

This clonotype was seen repeatedly, ten times or more. V is TRBV2 and J is TRBJ1-5; possible D gene TRBD1, 5 bases. With 3 bases removed from V and 4 bases from J, the gap between germline ends came to 10 bases. CDR3 size: 14 residues. Germline V gene data show CDR1 as SNHLY and CDR2 as FYNNEI. CDR3 region: CASSDQQENQPQHF. The DNA for the CDR3 is TGTGCCAGCAGTGATCAACAGGAGAATCAGCCCCAGCATTTT.

This chain joins TRBV29-1 and TRBJ2-7; 10 positions match TRBD1. The J segment lost 6 bases and the V segment lost 3 bases, leaving 8 bases of the junction unmatched. The CDR3 is made up of 14 amino acids. The germline gives CDR1 SQVTM, CDR2 ANQGSEA. This chain's CDR3 is CSVEIGTGEGEQYF. The DNA for the CDR3 is TGCAGCGTTGAGATCGGGACAGGGGAAGGCGAGCAGTACTTC.

This rearrangement joins TRBV20-1 to TRBJ1-1; 11 bases fit TRBD1. With V trimmed by 6 bases and J by 6 bases, 12 bases remained unmatched. CDR1 is DFQATT, CDR2 SNEGSKA, per germline (reference sequence). The CDR3 spans 15 residues. CDR3 loop: CSAGADRGRSAEAFF. DNA for the CDR3: TGCAGTGCCGGGGCGGACAGGGGGCGGTCGGCTGAAGCTTTCTTT.